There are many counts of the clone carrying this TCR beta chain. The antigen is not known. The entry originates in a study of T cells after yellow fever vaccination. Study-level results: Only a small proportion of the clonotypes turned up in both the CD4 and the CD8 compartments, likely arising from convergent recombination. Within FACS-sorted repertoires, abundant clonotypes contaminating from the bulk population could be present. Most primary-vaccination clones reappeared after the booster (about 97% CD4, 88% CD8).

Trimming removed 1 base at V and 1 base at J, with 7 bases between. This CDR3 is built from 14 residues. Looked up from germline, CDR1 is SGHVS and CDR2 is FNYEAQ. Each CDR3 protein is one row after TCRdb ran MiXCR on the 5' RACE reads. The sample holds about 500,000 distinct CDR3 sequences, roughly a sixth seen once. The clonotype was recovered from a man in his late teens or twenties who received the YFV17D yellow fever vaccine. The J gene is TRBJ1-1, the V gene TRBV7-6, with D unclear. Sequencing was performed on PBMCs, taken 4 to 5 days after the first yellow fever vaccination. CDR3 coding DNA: TGTGCCAGCAGCTTAGGGTGGGGGAACACTGAAGCTTTCTTT. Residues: CASSLGWGNTEAFF. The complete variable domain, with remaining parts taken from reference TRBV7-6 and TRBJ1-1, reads GAGVSQSPRYKVTKRGQDVALRCDPISGHVSLYWYRQALGQGPEFLTYFNYEAQQDKSGLPNDRFSAERPEGSISTLTIQRTEQRDSAMYRCASSLGWGNTEAFFGQGTRLTVV.